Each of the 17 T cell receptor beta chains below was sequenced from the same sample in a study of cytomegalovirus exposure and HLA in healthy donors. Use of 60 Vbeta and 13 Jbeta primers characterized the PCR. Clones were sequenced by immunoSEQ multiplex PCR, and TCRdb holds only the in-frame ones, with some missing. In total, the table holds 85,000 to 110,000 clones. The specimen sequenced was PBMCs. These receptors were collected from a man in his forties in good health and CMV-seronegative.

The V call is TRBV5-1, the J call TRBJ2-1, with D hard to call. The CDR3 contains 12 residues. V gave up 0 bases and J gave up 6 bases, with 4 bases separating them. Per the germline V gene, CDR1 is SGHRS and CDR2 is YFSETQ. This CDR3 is CASSLESNEQFF. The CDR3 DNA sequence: TGCGCCAGCAGCTTGGAGAGCAATGAGCAGTTCTTC.

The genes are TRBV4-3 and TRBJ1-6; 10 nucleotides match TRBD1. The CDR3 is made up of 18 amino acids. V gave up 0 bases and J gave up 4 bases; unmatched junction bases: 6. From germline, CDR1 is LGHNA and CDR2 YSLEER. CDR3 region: CASSQDRQGAKYNSPLHF. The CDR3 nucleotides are TGCGCCAGCAGCCAAGATAGACAGGGGGCAAAGTATAATTCACCCCTCCACTTT.

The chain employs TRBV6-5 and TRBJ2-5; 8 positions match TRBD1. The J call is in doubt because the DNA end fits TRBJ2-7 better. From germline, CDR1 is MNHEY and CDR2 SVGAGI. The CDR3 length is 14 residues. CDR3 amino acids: CASSIQGESYEQYF. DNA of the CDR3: TGTGCCAGCAGCATACAGGGGGAATCCTACGAGCAGTACTTC.

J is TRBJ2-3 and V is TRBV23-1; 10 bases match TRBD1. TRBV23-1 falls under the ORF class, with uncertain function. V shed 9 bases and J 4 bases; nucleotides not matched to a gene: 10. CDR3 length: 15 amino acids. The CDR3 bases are TGCGCCAGGAGACCGGGACAGGGGTTGCCAGATACGCAGTATTTT. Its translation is CARRPGQGLPDTQYF.

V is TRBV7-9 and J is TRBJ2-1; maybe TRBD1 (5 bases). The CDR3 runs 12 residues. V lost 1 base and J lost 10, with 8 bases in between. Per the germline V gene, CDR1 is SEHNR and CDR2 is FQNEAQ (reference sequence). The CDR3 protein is CASSLVQGEQFF. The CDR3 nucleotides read TGTGCCAGCAGCTTAGTCCAGGGCGAGCAGTTCTTC.

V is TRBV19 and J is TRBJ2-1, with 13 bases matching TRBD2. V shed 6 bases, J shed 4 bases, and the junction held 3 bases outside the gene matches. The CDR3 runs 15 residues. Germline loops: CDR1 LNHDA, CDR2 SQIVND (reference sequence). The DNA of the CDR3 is TGTGCCAGTAGCAAACTAGCGGGAGGGTACAATGAGCAGTTCTTC. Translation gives CASSKLAGGYNEQFF. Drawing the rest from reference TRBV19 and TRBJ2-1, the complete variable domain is DGGITQSPKYLFRKEGQNVTLSCEQNLNHDAMYWYRQDPGQGLRLIYYSQIVNDFQKGDIAEGYSVSREKKESFPLTVTSAQKNPTAFYLCASSKLAGGYNEQFFGPGTRLTVL.

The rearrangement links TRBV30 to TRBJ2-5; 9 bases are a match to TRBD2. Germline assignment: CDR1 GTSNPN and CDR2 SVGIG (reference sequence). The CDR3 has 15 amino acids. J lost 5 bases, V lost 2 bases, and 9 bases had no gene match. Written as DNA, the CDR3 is TGTGCCTGGAGTCGGCGGGAGGGGGTCTTGGAGACCCAGTACTTC. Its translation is CAWSRREGVLETQYF.

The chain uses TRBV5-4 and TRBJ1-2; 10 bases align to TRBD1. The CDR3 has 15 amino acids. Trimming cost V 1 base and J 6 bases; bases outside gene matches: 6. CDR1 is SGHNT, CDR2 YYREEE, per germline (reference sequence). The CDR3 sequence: CASSLMTGGMDGYTF. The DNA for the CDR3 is TGTGCCAGCAGCTTGATGACAGGGGGCATGGATGGCTACACCTTC.

The CDR3 loop is CASSLGQGALNTEAFF. CDR3 coding DNA: TGCGCCAGCAGTTTAGGACAGGGGGCCTTAAACACTGAAGCTTTCTTT. The chain recombines TRBV5-1 with TRBJ1-1; 11 bases fit TRBD1. Trimming removed 5 bases from V and 2 bases from J; junction bases left unmatched: 8. This CDR3 comprises 16 residues. CDR1 is SGHRS and CDR2 is YFSETQ in the germline V gene.

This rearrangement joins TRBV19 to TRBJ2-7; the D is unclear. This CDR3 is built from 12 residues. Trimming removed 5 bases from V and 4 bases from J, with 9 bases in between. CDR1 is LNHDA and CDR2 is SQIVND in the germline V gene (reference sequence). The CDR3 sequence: CASSSDTYEQYF. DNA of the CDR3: TGTGCCAGTAGTTCCGACACGTACGAGCAGTACTTC.

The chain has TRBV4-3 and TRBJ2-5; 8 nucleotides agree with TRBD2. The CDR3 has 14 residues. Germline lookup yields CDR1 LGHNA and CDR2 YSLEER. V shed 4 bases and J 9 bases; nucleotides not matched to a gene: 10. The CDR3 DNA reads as TGCGCCAGCAGCCCCCGGGAGGGCTTAGGGTCCCAGTACTTC. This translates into CASSPREGLGSQYF.

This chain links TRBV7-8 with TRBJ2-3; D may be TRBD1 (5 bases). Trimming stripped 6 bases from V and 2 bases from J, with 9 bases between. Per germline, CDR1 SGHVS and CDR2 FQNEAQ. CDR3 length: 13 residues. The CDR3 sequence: CASRNRFTDTQYF. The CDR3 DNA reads TGTGCCAGCAGGAACAGGTTCACAGATACGCAGTATTTT.

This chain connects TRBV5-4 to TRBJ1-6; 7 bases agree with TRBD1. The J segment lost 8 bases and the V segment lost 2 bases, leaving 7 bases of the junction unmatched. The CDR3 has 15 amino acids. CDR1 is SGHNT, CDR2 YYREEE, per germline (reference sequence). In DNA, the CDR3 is TGTGCCAGCAGCTTCGGTCAGGGGGTGGATTCACCCCTCCACTTT. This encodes CASSFGQGVDSPLHF.

The DNA for the CDR3 is TGTGCCAGCAGTCCCCGGACAGGTAGTAGTTCACCCCTCCACTTT. It translates to CASSPRTGSSSPLHF. V usage is TRBV28 and J usage is TRBJ1-6; 7 nucleotides line up with TRBD1. CDR3 length: 15 amino acids. V gave up 5 bases and J gave up 9 bases; unmatched junction bases: 10. Per germline, CDR1 MDHEN and CDR2 SYDVKM.

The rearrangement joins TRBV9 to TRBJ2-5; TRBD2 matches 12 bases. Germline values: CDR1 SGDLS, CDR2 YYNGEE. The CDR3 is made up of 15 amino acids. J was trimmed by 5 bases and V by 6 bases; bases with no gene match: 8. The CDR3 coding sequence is TGTGCCAGCAACCCTAGCGGGAGGGCCTCGGAGACCCAGTACTTC. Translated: CASNPSGRASETQYF.

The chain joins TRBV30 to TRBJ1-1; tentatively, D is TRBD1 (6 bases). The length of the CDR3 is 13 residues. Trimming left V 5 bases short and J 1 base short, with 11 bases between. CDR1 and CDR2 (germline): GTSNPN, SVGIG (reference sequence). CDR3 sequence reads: CAWVGQANTEAFF. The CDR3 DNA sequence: TGTGCCTGGGTGGGACAAGCGAACACTGAAGCTTTCTTT.

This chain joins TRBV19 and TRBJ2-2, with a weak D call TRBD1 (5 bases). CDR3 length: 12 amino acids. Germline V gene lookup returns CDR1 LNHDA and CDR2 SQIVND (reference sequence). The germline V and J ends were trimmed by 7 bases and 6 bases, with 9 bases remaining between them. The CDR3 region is CASTQGSGELFF. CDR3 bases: TGTGCCAGTACCCAGGGTTCCGGGGAGCTGTTTTTT.